This section outlines one T cell receptor beta chain sequence together with its context. Its antigen is unknown. Reverse transcription of all isolated RNA meant that expressed TCRB transcripts were sequenced. TCRdb's table, derived via immunoSEQ multiplex PCR, lists solely in-frame clones and lacks some. The data show about 170,000 clones, with roughly 7.1% seen just once and 0.94% held by the top ten. Per germline, CDR1 MNHEY and CDR2 SVGAGI. The V gene lost 6 bases and the J gene lost 4 bases, with 9 bases spanning the gap. The CDR3 has 12 residues. This sample is part of a study of beta chain features in type 1 diabetes. Looking at the study overall: On cell yields, gender and age, patients and healthy donors were similar.

Notes on the study in general: Naive, central memory and Treg TCRB repertoires seemed to resemble each other more closely in patients than they did in healthy donors. Across all four CD4+ subsets, people with type 1 diabetes showed modestly shorter TCRB CDR3s. When VDJ junctions were examined, type 1 diabetes patients showed fewer insertions and more deletions.

The V gene is TRBV6-5, the J gene TRBJ1-1; D unclear. Input material: central memory CD4+ T cells from blood. This TCR was recovered from a woman in her forties with type 1 diabetes. The CDR3 DNA follows: TGTGCCAGCAGCCTCCGGGGCACTGAAGCTTTCTTT. Protein: CASSLRGTEAFF.